The rows below give T cell receptor beta chains drawn from one sample of a study of T cell responses to AZD1222 COVID-19 vaccine. The repertoire was sequenced with immunoSEQ multiplex PCR; TCRdb's copy has only in-frame clones and lacks some. In the table there are more than 85,000 clones, approximately 88% of which are singletons. Sequencing used peripheral blood, obtained 28 days after the second AZD1222 dose. The receptors come from an adult who received the AZD1222 COVID-19 vaccine. The CDR3 runs from the conserved cysteine through the conserved F or W. A D gene is named only where the DNA matches it firmly. Size values are once, few and many counts, or a class for expanded clones, and some rows have none.

DNA: TGTGCCAGCAGCTATAAGACGGCATCGAACACCGGGGAGCTGTTTTTT; CDR3: CASSYKTASNTGELFF; J: TRBJ2-2; D: .; V: TRBV7-3; size: .
DNA: TGCGCCAGCAGCTTAAAAGGGGATCACGAGCAGTACTTC; CDR3: CASSLKGDHEQYF; J: TRBJ2-7; D: .; V: TRBV5-1; size: .
DNA: TGTGCCAGCTCACCGGAGCTCTATGGCTACACCTTC; CDR3: CASSPELYGYTF; J: TRBJ1-2; D: .; V: TRBV18; size: .
DNA: TGTGCCAGTTCCCGAGCGGAGGCGAACACCGGGGAGCTGTTTTTT; CDR3: CASSRAEANTGELFF; J: TRBJ2-2; D: .; V: TRBV19; size: .
DNA: TGTGCCAGCAGTCCCGGGACCGAAGGTTCACCCCTCCACTTT; CDR3: CASSPGTEGSPLHF; J: TRBJ1-6; D: .; V: TRBV2; size: .
DNA: TGTGCCAGTAGTGCAGGGATCTATGGCTACACCTTC; CDR3: CASSAGIYGYTF; J: TRBJ1-2; D: .; V: TRBV19; size: .
DNA: TGTGCCAGCAGCTTAGGAGGGGGCCCCGAGCAGTACTTC; CDR3: CASSLGGGPEQYF; J: TRBJ2-7; D: TRBD1; V: TRBV7-2; size: few
DNA: TGTGCCAGTAGCTCGGTTTTCTATGGCTACACCTTC; CDR3: CASSSVFYGYTF; J: TRBJ1-2; D: .; V: TRBV19; size: .
DNA: TGTGCCATCAGTGCCGAACCCAAACCGGGCTATGGCTACACCTTC; CDR3: CAISAEPKPGYGYTF; J: TRBJ1-2; D: .; V: TRBV10-3; size: .
DNA: TGTGCCAGCAGTGAAGGTAGAGGACAGGCTGGAAACACCATATATTTT; CDR3: CASSEGRGQAGNTIYF; J: TRBJ1-3; D: TRBD1; V: TRBV6-1; size: .
DNA: TGTGCCAGCACCTCGGGCGGGGGCGACGAGCAGTTCTTC; CDR3: CASTSGGGDEQFF; J: TRBJ2-1; D: .; V: TRBV25-1; size: .
DNA: TGTGCCAGCAGTTTAGGAGTTTCCGGGGAGCTGTTTTTT; CDR3: CASSLGVSGELFF; J: TRBJ2-2; D: .; V: TRBV12-3/TRBV12-4; size: .
DNA: TGTGCCATCGGGGGAGGGACTAACTATGGCTACACCTTC; CDR3: CAIGGGTNYGYTF; J: TRBJ1-2; D: .; V: TRBV10-3; size: .
DNA: TGTGCCAGCAGCGCCCCCAGCGCGGTGAACACTGAAGCTTTCTTT; CDR3: CASSAPSAVNTEAFF; J: TRBJ1-1; D: .; V: TRBV7-6; size: .
DNA: TGTGCCAGCGGTCACACAGGTAGCAATCAGCCCCAGCATTTT; CDR3: CASGHTGSNQPQHF; J: TRBJ1-5; D: .; V: TRBV6-5; size: .
DNA: TGCGCCAGCAGCCAATCCAAGGGTCGTAGGGGGGTTTCAGACACTGAAGCTTTCTTT; CDR3: CASSQSKGRRGVSDTEAFF; J: TRBJ1-1; D: .; V: TRBV5-1; size: .
DNA: TGTGCCAGCAGCTTACAGGGGGATCAGCCCCAGCATTTT; CDR3: CASSLQGDQPQHF; J: TRBJ1-5; D: TRBD1; V: TRBV11-2; size: few
DNA: TGTGCCAGCAGCTCGTTGGACAGGGGGCCTGGCTACACCTTC; CDR3: CASSSLDRGPGYTF; J: TRBJ1-2; D: TRBD1; V: TRBV11-2; size: .
DNA: TGTGCCAGTAGTATTGGCAGGGTACACGATGGCTACACCTTC; CDR3: CASSIGRVHDGYTF; J: TRBJ1-2; D: .; V: TRBV19; size: once
DNA: TGTGCCAGCAGCCGGGGACAGGTACGGAATTCACCCCTCCACTTT; CDR3: CASSRGQVRNSPLHF; J: TRBJ1-6; D: TRBD1; V: TRBV5-8; size: .
DNA: TGTGCCAGCATGGGCGCGGTCGGCTTCGAGCAGTACTTC; CDR3: CASMGAVGFEQYF; J: TRBJ2-7; D: .; V: TRBV6-5; size: .
DNA: TGTGCCAGTAGTATCCGGCAATATCGGGGTGGCGGGGAGCTGTTTTTT; CDR3: CASSIRQYRGGGELFF; J: TRBJ2-2; D: .; V: TRBV19; size: .
DNA: TGCGCCAGCAGCTTGACTCGCCCCAGCACAGATACGCAGTATTTT; CDR3: CASSLTRPSTDTQYF; J: TRBJ2-3; D: .; V: TRBV5-1; size: .
DNA: TGTGCCAGCAGTGAAACTAAGCAGGGGACGGCTTATAATTCACCCCTCCACTTT; CDR3: CASSETKQGTAYNSPLHF; J: TRBJ1-6; D: .; V: TRBV2; size: .
DNA: TGCGCCAGCAGCCCTACTAGCGGGGGGCCCTACGAGCAGTACTTC; CDR3: CASSPTSGGPYEQYF; J: TRBJ2-7; D: TRBD2; V: TRBV5-1; size: .
DNA: TGTGCCAGCAGCCCCCGGAGGGATTACACAGATACGCAGTATTTT; CDR3: CASSPRRDYTDTQYF; J: TRBJ2-3; D: .; V: TRBV14; size: .
DNA: TGTGCCAGCAGTTTAGCGGGAGTAGACTACAATGAGCAGTTCTTC; CDR3: CASSLAGVDYNEQFF; J: TRBJ2-1; D: TRBD2; V: TRBV27; size: .
DNA: TGTGCCAGTATGGGAGGGCCTACTAGGAAGCGAACTTACACAGATACGCAGTATTTT; CDR3: CASMGGPTRKRTYTDTQYF; J: TRBJ2-3; D: TRBD2; V: TRBV19; size: .
DNA: TGTGCCAGCAGCTTAATCCCCGGGACAGTAGACAATCAGCCCCAGCATTTT; CDR3: CASSLIPGTVDNQPQHF; J: TRBJ1-5; D: TRBD1; V: TRBV7-8; size: once
DNA: TGCGCCAGCAGCCCCCGACACGGACTGTACAATGAGCAGTTCTTC; CDR3: CASSPRHGLYNEQFF; J: TRBJ2-1; D: .; V: TRBV4-3; size: once
DNA: TGTGCCAGCAGCTTAGGACAGTCCTACGAGCAGTACTTC; CDR3: CASSLGQSYEQYF; J: TRBJ2-7; D: .; V: TRBV11-2; size: .
DNA: TGTGCCAGCAGTTACAGTCGGGGGAACACTGAAGCTTTCTTT; CDR3: CASSYSRGNTEAFF; J: TRBJ1-1; D: .; V: TRBV6-5; size: .
DNA: TGTGCCAGCCAGGAAGGGGCGTCATCGTCCGAGCAGTACTTC; CDR3: CASQEGASSSEQYF; J: TRBJ2-7; D: .; V: TRBV6-6; size: .
DNA: TGTGCCAGCAACTCCTGGGGTGGGAACACTGAAGCTTTCTTT; CDR3: CASNSWGGNTEAFF; J: TRBJ1-1; D: .; V: TRBV7-8; size: .
DNA: TGTGCCAGCAGTCGAGCCGGGTCCCAATACAATGAGCAGTTCTTC; CDR3: CASSRAGSQYNEQFF; J: TRBJ2-1; D: .; V: TRBV6-2/TRBV6-3; size: .
DNA: TGCGCCAGCAGCTGGAGGGACAGATACACAGATACGCAGTATTTT; CDR3: CASSWRDRYTDTQYF; J: TRBJ2-3; D: .; V: TRBV5-1; size: .
DNA: TGTGCCAGCAGCCTAAGACAAGGAGGCTACACCTTC; CDR3: CASSLRQGGYTF; J: TRBJ1-2; D: .; V: TRBV5-6; size: once
DNA: TGTGCCAGCAGCTTAGTAGACAGGGTGGCCGGCTACACCTTC; CDR3: CASSLVDRVAGYTF; J: TRBJ1-2; D: TRBD1; V: TRBV7-9; size: few
DNA: TGCGCCAGCAGCTTGGGAGGGGACTATGGCTACACCTTC; CDR3: CASSLGGDYGYTF; J: TRBJ1-2; D: .; V: TRBV5-1; size: .
DNA: TGCGCCAGCAGTCAACCTCAGGACAGGGGTAGATGGGGTGGGGCCAACGTCCTGACTTTC; CDR3: CASSQPQDRGRWGGANVLTF; J: TRBJ2-6; D: TRBD1; V: TRBV23-1; size: .
DNA: TGTGCCAGCAGATGGGAGGGATCGGACACTGAAGCTTTCTTT; CDR3: CASRWEGSDTEAFF; J: TRBJ1-1; D: .; V: TRBV6-5; size: .
DNA: TGTGCCAGCAGTGATACAGGGGTGCAGTTCTTC; CDR3: CASSDTGVQFF; J: TRBJ2-1; D: TRBD1; V: TRBV28; size: .
DNA: TGTGCCAGCAGCCAAGAGGGGATGGCGGGGATGCAGTACTTC; CDR3: CASSQEGMAGMQYF; J: TRBJ2-7; D: .; V: TRBV3-1/TRBV3-2; size: .
DNA: TGTGCCAGCAGCTTCCAGGGGAGAGCTGAAGCTTTCTTT; CDR3: CASSFQGRAEAFF; J: TRBJ1-1; D: .; V: TRBV7-3; size: .
DNA: TGCAGTGCTAGTCGTGGGACAGGGGGTTCTGGGGCCAACGTCCTGACTTTC; CDR3: CSASRGTGGSGANVLTF; J: TRBJ2-6; D: TRBD1; V: TRBV20-1; size: .
DNA: TGTGCCAGCAGTTACTCGGGCGGCTCAGGCGGGTCACCCCTCCACTTT; CDR3: CASSYSGGSGGSPLHF; J: TRBJ1-6; D: .; V: TRBV6-5; size: .
DNA: TGTGCCAGCAGCTTGCACAGTTGGGGCTACGAGCAGTACTTC; CDR3: CASSLHSWGYEQYF; J: TRBJ2-7; D: .; V: TRBV5-5; size: .
DNA: TGCGCCAGCAGTCAGGGATATCTTGACACCGGGGAGCTGTTTTTT; CDR3: CASSQGYLDTGELFF; J: TRBJ2-2; D: .; V: TRBV5-1; size: .
DNA: TGTGCCAGCAGTACCCCCCCGGGGCCCTATGGCTACACCTTC; CDR3: CASSTPPGPYGYTF; J: TRBJ1-2; D: .; V: TRBV5-8; size: .
DNA: TGTGCCAGCTCACCTGGGACCCCGGCAGATACGCAGTATTTT; CDR3: CASSPGTPADTQYF; J: TRBJ2-3; D: .; V: TRBV18; size: .
DNA: TGTGCCAGCAGCCGGGACTCCAGGGGGACGGTGCAGTACTTC; CDR3: CASSRDSRGTVQYF; J: TRBJ2-7; D: .; V: TRBV11-1; size: .
DNA: TGTGCCAGCAGCTCCCAGGGGTTGATGAACACTGAAGCTTTCTTT; CDR3: CASSSQGLMNTEAFF; J: TRBJ1-1; D: .; V: TRBV11-2; size: .
DNA: TGTGCCAGCAGCCGGGAGGGAGCGAACACCGGGGAGCTGTTTTTT; CDR3: CASSREGANTGELFF; J: TRBJ2-2; D: TRBD2; V: TRBV5-5; size: .
DNA: TGTGCCAGCTCACCATCAGCAGGGGGCTACGAGCAGTACTTC; CDR3: CASSPSAGGYEQYF; J: TRBJ2-7; D: TRBD1; V: TRBV18; size: .
DNA: TGTGCCAGCAGCTTGGCCCCCCCCTACGAGCAGTACTTC; CDR3: CASSLAPPYEQYF; J: TRBJ2-7; D: .; V: TRBV5-4; size: .
DNA: TGTGCCAGCAGCCCCTGGGGGGCTGGGGGCTACACCTTC; CDR3: CASSPWGAGGYTF; J: TRBJ1-2; D: .; V: TRBV5-6; size: .
DNA: TGCGCCAGCAGCTCCTTAGCGGGGGGCACAGATACGCAGTATTTT; CDR3: CASSSLAGGTDTQYF; J: TRBJ2-3; D: TRBD2; V: TRBV5-1; size: .